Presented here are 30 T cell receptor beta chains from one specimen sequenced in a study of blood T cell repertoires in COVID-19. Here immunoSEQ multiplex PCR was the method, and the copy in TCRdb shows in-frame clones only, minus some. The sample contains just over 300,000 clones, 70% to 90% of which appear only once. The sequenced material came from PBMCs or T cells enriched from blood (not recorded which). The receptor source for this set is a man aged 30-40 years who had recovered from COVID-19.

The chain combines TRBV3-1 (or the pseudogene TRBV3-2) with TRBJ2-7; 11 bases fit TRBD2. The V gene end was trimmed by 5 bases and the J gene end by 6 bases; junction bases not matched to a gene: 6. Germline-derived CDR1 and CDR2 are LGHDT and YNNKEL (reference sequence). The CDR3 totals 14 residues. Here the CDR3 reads CASSATGTSGEQYF. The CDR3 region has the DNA TGTGCCAGCAGCGCCACCGGGACTAGCGGCGAGCAGTACTTC.

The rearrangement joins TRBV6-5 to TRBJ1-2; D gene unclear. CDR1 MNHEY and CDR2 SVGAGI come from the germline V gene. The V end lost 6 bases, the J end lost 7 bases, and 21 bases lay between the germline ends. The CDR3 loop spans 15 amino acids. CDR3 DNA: TGTGCCAGCAGATTGACTCGGGAGGGAACAAGTGGCTACACCTTC. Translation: CASRLTREGTSGYTF.

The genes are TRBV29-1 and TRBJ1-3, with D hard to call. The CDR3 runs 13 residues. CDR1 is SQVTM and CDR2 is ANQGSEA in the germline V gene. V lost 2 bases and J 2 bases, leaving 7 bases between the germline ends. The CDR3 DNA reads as TGCAGCGTTGAAAGAGGGCCTGGAAACACCATATATTTT. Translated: CSVERGPGNTIYF.

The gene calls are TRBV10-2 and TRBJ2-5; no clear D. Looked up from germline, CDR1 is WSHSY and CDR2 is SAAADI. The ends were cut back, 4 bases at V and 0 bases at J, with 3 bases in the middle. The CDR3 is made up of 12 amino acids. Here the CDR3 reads CASSGNQETQYF. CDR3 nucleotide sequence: TGCGCCAGCAGTGGTAACCAAGAGACCCAGTACTTC.

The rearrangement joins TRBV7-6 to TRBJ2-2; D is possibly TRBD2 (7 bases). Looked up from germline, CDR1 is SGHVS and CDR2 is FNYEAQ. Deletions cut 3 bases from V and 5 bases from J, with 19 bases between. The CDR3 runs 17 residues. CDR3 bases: TGTGCCAGCAGCTTGTCCCCCGGGGGGCCAAGAACCGGGGAGCTGTTTTTT. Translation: CASSLSPGGPRTGELFF.

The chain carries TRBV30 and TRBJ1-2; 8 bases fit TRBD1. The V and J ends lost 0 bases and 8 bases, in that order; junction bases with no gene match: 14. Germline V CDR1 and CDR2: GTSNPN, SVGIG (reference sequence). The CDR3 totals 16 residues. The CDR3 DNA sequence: TGTGCCTGGAGTGTATTCGAGGCAGGGGGCCGGTCGGGCTACACCTTC. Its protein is CAWSVFEAGGRSGYTF.

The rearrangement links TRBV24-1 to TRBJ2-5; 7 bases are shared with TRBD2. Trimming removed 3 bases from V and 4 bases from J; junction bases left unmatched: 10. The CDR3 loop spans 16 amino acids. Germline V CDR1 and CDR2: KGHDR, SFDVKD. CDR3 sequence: CATSDQRDYPGETQYF. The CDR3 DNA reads TGTGCCACCAGTGATCAAAGGGACTACCCAGGAGAGACCCAGTACTTC.

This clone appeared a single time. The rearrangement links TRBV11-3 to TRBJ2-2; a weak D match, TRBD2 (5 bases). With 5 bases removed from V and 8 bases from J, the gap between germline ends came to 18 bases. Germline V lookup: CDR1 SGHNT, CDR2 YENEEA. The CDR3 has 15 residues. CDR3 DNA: TGTGCCAGCAGCCCACGCGGTAACGGGGTGGGGGAGCTGTTTTTT. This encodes CASSPRGNGVGELFF.

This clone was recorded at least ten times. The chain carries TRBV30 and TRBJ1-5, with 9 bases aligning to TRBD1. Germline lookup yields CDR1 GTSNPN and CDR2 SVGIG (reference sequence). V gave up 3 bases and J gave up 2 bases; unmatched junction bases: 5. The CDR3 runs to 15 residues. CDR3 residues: CAWREDRGGNQPQHF. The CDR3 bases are TGTGCCTGGAGGGAGGACAGGGGAGGCAATCAGCCCCAGCATTTT.

CDR3 in DNA: TGTGCCAGCAGCCTTAGCGGTCTAGCGGGGGCTATCGGGCAGTTCTTC. Its translation is CASSLSGLAGAIGQFF. The genes are TRBV11-1 and TRBJ2-1; 10 bases agree with TRBD2. This CDR3 comprises 16 residues. V shed 5 bases and J 12 bases; nucleotides not matched to a gene: 16. Germline V lookup: CDR1 SGHAT, CDR2 FQDESV (reference sequence).

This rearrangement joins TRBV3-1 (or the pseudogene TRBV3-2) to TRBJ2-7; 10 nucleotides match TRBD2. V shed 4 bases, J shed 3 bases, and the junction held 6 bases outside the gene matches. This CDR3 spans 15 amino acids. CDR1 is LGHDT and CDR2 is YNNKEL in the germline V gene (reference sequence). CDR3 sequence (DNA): TGTGCCAGCAGCCTCGTAGCTAGCGGGGGCTACGAGCAGTACTTC. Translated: CASSLVASGGYEQYF.

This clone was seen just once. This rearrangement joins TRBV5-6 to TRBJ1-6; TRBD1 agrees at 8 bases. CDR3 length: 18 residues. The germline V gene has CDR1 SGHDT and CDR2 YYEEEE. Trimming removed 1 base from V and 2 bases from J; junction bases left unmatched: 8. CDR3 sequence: CASSLRTGTSAYNSPLHF. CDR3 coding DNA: TGTGCCAGCAGCTTGAGGACAGGGACATCGGCCTATAATTCACCCCTCCACTTT.

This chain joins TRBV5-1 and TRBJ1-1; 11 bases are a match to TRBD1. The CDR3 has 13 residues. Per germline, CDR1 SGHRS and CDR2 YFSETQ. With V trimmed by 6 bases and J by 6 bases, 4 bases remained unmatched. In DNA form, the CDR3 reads TGCGCCAGCAAGATGGGACAGGGGGCTGAAGCTTTCTTT. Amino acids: CASKMGQGAEAFF.

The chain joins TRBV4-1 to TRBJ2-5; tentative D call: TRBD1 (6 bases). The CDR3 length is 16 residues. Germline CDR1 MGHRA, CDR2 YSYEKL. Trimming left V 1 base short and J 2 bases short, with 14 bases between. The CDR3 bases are TGCGCCAGCAGCCAAGGGAGACAGGTTGGGCAAGAGACCCAGTACTTC. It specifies CASSQGRQVGQETQYF.

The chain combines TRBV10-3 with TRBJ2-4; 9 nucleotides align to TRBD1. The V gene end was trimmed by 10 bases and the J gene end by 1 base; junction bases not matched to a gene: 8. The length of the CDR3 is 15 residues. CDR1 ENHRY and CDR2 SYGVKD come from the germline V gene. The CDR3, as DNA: TGTGCCACCGGACAGGGGACGATGGCCAAAAACATTCAGTACTTC. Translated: CATGQGTMAKNIQYF.

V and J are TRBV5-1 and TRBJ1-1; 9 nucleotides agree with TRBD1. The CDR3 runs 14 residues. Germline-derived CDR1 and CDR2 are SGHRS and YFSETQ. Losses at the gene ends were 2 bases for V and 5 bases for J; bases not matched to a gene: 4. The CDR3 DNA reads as TGCGCCAGCAGCTTTCAACAGGGGGCAACTGAAGCTTTCTTT. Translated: CASSFQQGATEAFF.

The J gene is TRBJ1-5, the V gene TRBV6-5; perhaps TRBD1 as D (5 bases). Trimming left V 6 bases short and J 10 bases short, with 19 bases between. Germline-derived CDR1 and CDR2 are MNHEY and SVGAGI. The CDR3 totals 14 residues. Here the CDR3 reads CASRVAGTKFPQHF. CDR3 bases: TGTGCCAGCAGAGTGGCCGGGACTAAATTCCCCCAGCATTTT.

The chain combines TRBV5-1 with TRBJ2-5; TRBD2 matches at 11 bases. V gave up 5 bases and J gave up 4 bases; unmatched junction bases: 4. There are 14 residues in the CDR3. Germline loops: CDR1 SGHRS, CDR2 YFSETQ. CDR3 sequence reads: CASSLTSGVETQYF. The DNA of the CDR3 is TGCGCCAGCAGTCTGACTAGCGGGGTAGAGACCCAGTACTTC.

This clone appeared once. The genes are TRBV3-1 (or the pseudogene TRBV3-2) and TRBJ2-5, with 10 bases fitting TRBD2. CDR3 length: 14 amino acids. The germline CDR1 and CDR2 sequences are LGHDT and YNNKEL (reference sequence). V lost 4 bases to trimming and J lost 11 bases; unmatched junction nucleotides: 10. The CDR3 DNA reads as TGTGCCAGCAGCCCTCTAGCGGGGGCTCTGGCGCAGTACTTC. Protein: CASSPLAGALAQYF.

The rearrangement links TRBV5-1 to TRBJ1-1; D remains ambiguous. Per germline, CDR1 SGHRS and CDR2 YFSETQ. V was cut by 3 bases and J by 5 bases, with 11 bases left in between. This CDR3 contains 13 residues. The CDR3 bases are TGCGCCAGCAGCTCAGCCGGGGTAACTGAAGCTTTCTTT. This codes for CASSSAGVTEAFF.

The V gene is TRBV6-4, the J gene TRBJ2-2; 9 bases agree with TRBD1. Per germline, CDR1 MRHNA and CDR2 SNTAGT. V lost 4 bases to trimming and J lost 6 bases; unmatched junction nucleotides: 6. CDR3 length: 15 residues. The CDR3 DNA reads TGTGCCAGCAGTGGAGGGACAGGGTCGGCCGGGGAGCTGTTTTTT. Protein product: CASSGGTGSAGELFF.

The CDR3 is CASSEYFSGAGGAFF. CDR3 nucleotides: TGTGCCAGCAGTGAATATTTTAGCGGTGCCGGAGGAGCTTTCTTT. The chain recombines TRBV25-1 with TRBJ1-1, with unresolved D. In germline, CDR1 is MGHDK, CDR2 SYGVNS. V dropped 0 bases and J dropped 10 bases, with 18 bases sitting between them. The CDR3 sequence is 15 residues long.

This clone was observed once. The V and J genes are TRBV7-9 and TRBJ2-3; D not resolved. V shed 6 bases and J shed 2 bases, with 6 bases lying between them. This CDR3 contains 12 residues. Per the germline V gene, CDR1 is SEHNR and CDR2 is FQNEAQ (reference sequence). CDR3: CASRSSTDTQYF. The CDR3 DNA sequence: TGTGCCAGCAGATCGTCCACAGATACGCAGTATTTT. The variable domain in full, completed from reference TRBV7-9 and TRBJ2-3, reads DTGVSQNPRHKITKRGQNVTFRCDPISEHNRLYWYRQTLGQGPEFLTYFQNEAQLEKSRLLSDRFSAERPKGSFSTLEIQRTEQGDSAMYLCASRSSTDTQYFGPGTRLTVL.

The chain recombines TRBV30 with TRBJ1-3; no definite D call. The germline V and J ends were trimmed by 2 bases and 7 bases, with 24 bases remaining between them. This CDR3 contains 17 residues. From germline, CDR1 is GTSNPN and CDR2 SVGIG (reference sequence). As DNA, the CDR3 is TGTGCCTGGAGTACTCTAGTGAGGCCCGCTCGGAGGAACACCATATATTTT. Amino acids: CAWSTLVRPARRNTIYF.

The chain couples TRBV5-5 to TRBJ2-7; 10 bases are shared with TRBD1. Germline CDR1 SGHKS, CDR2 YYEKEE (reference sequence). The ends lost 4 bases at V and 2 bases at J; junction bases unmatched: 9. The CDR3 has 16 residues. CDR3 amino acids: CASSPGQGLLAYEQYF. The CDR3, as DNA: TGTGCCAGCAGCCCGGGACAGGGGCTACTAGCCTACGAGCAGTACTTC.

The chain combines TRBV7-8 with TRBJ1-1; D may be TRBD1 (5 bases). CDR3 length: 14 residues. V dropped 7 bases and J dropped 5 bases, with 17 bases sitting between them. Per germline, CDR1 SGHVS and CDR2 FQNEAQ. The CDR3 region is CASIQKTGGTEAFF. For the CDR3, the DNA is TGTGCCAGCATCCAAAAGACGGGGGGGACTGAAGCTTTCTTT. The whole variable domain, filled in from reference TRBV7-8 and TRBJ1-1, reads GAGVSQSPRYKVAKRGQDVALRCDPISGHVSLFWYQQALGQGPEFLTYFQNEAQLDKSGLPSDRFFAERPEGSVSTLKIQRTQQEDSAVYLCASIQKTGGTEAFFGQGTRLTVV.

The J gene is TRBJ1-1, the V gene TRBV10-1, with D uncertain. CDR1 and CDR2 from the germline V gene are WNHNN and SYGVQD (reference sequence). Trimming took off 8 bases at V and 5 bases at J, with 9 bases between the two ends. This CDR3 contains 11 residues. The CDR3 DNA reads TGCGCCAGCGATCGAGGGACTGAAGCTTTCTTT. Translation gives CASDRGTEAFF.

CDR3 sequence: CAIRRQESSYEQYF. The CDR3 DNA sequence: TGTGCCATCAGGAGACAGGAAAGCTCCTACGAGCAGTACTTC. The chain uses TRBV10-3 and TRBJ2-7; TRBD1 might be the D (6 bases). Germline CDR1 and CDR2: ENHRY and SYGVKD. This CDR3 has 14 residues. Trimming removed 6 bases from V and 0 bases from J, with 12 bases in between.

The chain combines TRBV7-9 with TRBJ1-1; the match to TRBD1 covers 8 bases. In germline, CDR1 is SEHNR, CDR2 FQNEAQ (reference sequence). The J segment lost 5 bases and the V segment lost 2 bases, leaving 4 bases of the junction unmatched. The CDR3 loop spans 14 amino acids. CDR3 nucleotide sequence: TGTGCCAGCAGCTTAATGGGACAGGTGACTGAAGCTTTCTTT. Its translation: CASSLMGQVTEAFF.

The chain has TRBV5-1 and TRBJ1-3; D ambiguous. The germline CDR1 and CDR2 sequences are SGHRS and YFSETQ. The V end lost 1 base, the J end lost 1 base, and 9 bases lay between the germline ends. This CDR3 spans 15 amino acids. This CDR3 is CASSLMSGSGNTIYF. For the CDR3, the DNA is TGCGCCAGCAGCTTGATGTCGGGGTCTGGAAACACCATATATTTT. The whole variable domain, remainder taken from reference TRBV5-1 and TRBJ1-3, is KAGVTQTPRYLIKTRGQQVTLSCSPISGHRSVSWYQQTPGQGLQFLFEYFSETQRNKGNFPGRFSGRQFSNSRSEMNVSTLELGDSALYLCASSLMSGSGNTIYFGEGSWLTVV.